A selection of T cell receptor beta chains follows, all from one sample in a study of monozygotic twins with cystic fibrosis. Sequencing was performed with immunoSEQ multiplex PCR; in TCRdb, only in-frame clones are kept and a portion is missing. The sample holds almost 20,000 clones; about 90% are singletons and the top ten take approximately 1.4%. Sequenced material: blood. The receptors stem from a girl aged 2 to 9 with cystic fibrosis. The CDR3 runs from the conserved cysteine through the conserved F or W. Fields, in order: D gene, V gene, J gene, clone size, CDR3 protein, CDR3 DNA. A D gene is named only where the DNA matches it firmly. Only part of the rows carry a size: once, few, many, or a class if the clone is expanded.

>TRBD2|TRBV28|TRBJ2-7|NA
CASSLLKREWYF
TGTGCCAGCAGTTTATTAAAGCGGGAGTGGTACTTC
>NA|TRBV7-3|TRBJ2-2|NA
CASSLHLDTGELFF
TGTGCCAGCAGCTTACATCTCGACACCGGGGAGCTGTTTTTT
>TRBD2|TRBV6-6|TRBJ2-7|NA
CASQREGSYEQYF
TGTGCCAGCCAGCGGGAGGGCTCCTACGAGCAGTACTTC
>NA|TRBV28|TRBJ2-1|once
CASSLRGKGAVREQFF
TGTGCCAGCAGTTTACGGGGAAAGGGAGCGGTTCGGGAGCAGTTCTTC
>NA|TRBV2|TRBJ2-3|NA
CASSDDFGRATDTQYF
TGTGCCAGCAGTGATGATTTCGGACGGGCCACAGATACGCAGTATTTT
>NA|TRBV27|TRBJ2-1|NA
CASSLRAEGNEQFF
TGTGCCAGCAGTTTAAGGGCTGAGGGAAATGAGCAGTTCTTC
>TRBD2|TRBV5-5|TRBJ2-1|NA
CASSLASGGRAGSEQFF
TGTGCCAGCAGCTTGGCTAGTGGCGGGAGGGCCGGGAGTGAGCAGTTCTTC
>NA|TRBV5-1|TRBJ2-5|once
CASSLGGRGETQYF
TGCGCCAGCAGCTTAGGGGGGAGAGGAGAGACCCAGTACTTC
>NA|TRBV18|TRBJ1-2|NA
CASSPTGAIYGYTF
TGTGCCAGCTCACCAACGGGGGCGATATATGGCTACACCTTC
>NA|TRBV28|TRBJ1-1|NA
CASSPGPDGEAFF
TGTGCCAGCAGTCCGGGACCGGACGGTGAAGCTTTCTTT
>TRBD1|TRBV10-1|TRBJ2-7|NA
CASSEPDRSSYEQYF
TGCGCCAGCAGTGAGCCGGACAGGAGCTCCTACGAGCAGTACTTC
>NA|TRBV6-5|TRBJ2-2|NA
CASSYMARTPGELFF
TGTGCCAGCAGCTACATGGCGCGAACACCGGGGGAGCTGTTTTTT
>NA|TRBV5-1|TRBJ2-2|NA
CASSFKPLNTGELFF
TGCGCCAGCAGCTTTAAACCTCTCAACACCGGGGAGCTGTTTTTT
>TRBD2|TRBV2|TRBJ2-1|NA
CASREAGGVTEQFF
TGTGCCAGCAGGGAAGCGGGGGGTGTGACTGAGCAGTTCTTC
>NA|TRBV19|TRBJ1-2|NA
CASSEQSFYGYTF
TGTGCCAGTAGTGAACAAAGCTTTTATGGCTACACCTTC
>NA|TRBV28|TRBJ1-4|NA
CASTTILAALDIDKLFF
TGTGCCAGCACCACGATACTAGCAGCCTTGGACATTGACAAACTGTTTTTT
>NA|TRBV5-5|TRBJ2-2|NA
CASSSPGTSSNTGELFF
TGTGCCAGCAGCTCACCCGGGACATCTTCGAACACCGGGGAGCTGTTTTTT
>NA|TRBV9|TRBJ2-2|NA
CASSAPGSGELFF
TGTGCCAGCAGCGCGCCGGGGTCCGGGGAGCTGTTTTTT
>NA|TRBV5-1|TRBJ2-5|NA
CASSLEGSGQSAQYF
TGCGCCAGCAGCTTGGAGGGTTCGGGTCAGTCGGCCCAGTACTTC
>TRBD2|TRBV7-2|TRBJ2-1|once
CASSLTTSWGNEQFF
TGTGCCAGCAGCTTAACGACTAGCTGGGGCAATGAGCAGTTCTTC
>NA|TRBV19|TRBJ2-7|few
CASGQPGYEQYF
TGTGCCAGTGGCCAGCCAGGCTACGAGCAGTACTTC
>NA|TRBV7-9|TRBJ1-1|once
CASSPGGTEAFF
TGTGCCAGCAGCCCCGGGGGGACTGAAGCTTTCTTT
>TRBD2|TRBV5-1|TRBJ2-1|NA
CASSSVAGSTYNEQFF
TGCGCCAGCAGCTCAGTAGCGGGGTCAACCTACAATGAGCAGTTCTTC
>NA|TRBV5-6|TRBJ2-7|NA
CASSPWTVSYEQYF
TGTGCCAGCAGCCCTTGGACGGTCTCCTACGAGCAGTACTTC
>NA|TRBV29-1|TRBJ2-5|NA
CSVDWGFETQYF
TGCAGCGTTGACTGGGGGTTTGAGACCCAGTACTTC
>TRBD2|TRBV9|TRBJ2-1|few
CASSVGSGANNEQFF
TGTGCCAGCAGCGTAGGTAGCGGGGCAAACAATGAGCAGTTCTTC
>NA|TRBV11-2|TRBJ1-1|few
CASSLAGGAEAFF
TGTGCCAGCAGCTTAGCGGGGGGCGCTGAAGCTTTCTTT
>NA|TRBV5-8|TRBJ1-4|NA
CASTRGGGEKLFF
TGTGCCAGCACCCGGGGGGGAGGAGAAAAACTGTTTTTT
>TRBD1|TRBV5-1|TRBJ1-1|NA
CASSLLSGGLTEAFF
TGCGCCAGCAGCTTGCTGTCAGGGGGTTTAACTGAAGCTTTCTTT
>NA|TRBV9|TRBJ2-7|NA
CASSVGPGSYEQYF
TGTGCCAGCAGCGTAGGCCCGGGCTCCTACGAGCAGTACTTC
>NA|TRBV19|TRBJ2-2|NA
CASLPGTGELFF
TGTGCCAGTCTCCCTGGAACCGGGGAGCTGTTTTTT
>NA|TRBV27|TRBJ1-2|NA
CASSPRPGKGYTF
TGTGCCAGCAGTCCCCGTCCAGGCAAAGGCTACACCTTC
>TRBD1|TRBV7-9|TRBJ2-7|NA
CASSYTGTGDGEQYF
TGTGCCAGCAGCTACACCGGGACAGGGGACGGCGAGCAGTACTTC
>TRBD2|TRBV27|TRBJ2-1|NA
CASSPTRLAPRDEQFF
TGTGCCAGCAGTCCAACCCGACTAGCGCCGAGGGATGAGCAGTTCTTC
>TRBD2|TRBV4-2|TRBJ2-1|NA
CASSQYVAGGPGEQFF
TGTGCCAGCAGCCAGTACGTAGCGGGAGGGCCGGGTGAGCAGTTCTTC
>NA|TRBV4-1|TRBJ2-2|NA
CASSQGQVTGELFF
TGCGCCAGCAGCCAAGGACAGGTCACCGGGGAGCTGTTTTTT
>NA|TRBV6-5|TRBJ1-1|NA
CASSYGGDMNTEAFF
TGTGCCAGCAGTTACGGAGGGGATATGAACACTGAAGCTTTCTTT
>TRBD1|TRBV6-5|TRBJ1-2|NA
CASSRGQGGYTF
TGTGCCAGCAGCCGAGGACAGGGGGGCTACACCTTC
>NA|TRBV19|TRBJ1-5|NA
CASSIVDPGWVQPQHF
TGTGCCAGTAGTATAGTCGATCCAGGGTGGGTCCAGCCCCAGCATTTT
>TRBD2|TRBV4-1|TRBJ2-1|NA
CASSQVDMGLVINEQFF
TGCGCCAGCAGCCAAGTGGACATGGGACTAGTGATAAATGAGCAGTTCTTC
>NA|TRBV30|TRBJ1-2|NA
CAWSGSRDGELKSVRYTF
TGTGCCTGGAGTGGGAGCCGGGACGGGGAATTGAAGAGCGTGCGCTACACCTTC
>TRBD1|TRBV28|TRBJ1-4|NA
CASNPTGTGVKLFF
TGTGCCAGCAACCCGACCGGGACAGGGGTGAAACTGTTTTTT
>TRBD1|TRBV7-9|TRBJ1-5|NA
CASSRSPGQGAIGNQPQHF
TGTGCCAGCAGCCGTAGCCCGGGACAGGGGGCTATCGGCAATCAGCCCCAGCATTTT
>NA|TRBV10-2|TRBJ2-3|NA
CASSERASERITDTQYF
TGCGCCAGCAGTGAACGCGCCTCCGAGCGGATCACAGATACGCAGTATTTT
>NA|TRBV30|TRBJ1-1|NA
CAWNMDKNTEAFF
TGTGCCTGGAACATGGACAAGAACACTGAAGCTTTCTTT
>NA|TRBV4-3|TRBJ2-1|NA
CASSQGLAAMYNEQFF
TGCGCCAGCAGCCAAGGGTTAGCGGCCATGTACAATGAGCAGTTCTTC
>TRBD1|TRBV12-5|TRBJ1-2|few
CASGPGQGVGYTF
TGTGCTAGTGGTCCGGGACAGGGCGTTGGCTACACCTTC
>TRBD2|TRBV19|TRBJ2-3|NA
CASGIWGGSTDTQYF
TGTGCCAGTGGGATTTGGGGAGGGAGCACAGATACGCAGTATTTT
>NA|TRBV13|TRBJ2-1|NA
CASSLNEGDEQFF
TGTGCCAGCAGCTTAAACGAGGGGGATGAGCAGTTCTTC
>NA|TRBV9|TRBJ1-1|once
CASTPSGQGTFEAFF
TGTGCCAGCACCCCCAGCGGGCAGGGGACCTTTGAAGCTTTCTTT
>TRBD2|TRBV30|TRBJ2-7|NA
CAWSVRGGYEQYF
TGTGCCTGGAGTGTACGCGGGGGCTACGAGCAGTACTTC
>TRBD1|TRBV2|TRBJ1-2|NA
CASRYTGGGYTF
TGTGCCAGCAGATACACAGGGGGCGGCTACACCTTC
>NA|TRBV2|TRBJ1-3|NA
CASKGSRRSGNTIYF
TGTGCCAGCAAGGGGTCTCGGCGCTCTGGAAACACCATATATTTT
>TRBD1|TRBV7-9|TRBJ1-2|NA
CASSLGVGQGNYGYTF
TGTGCCAGCAGCCTAGGGGTGGGACAGGGGAACTATGGCTACACCTTC